This T cell receptor (beta chain) emerged from a study of vaccination and CD4 T cells after COVID-19. Study information: Everyone enrolled got two doses of BNT162b2 or mRNA-1273 vaccine.

This clonotype was detected a few times. What it binds is unknown. Study-level results: Spike mono-reactivity was shown by 304 of 307 vaccine-specific clones in convalescent patients.

Treatment in this sample: roughly 10-day PBMC culture with coronavirus spike peptide pools or control peptides (ViraFEST assay). The positive PCR dates, which preceded the US Alpha, Beta and Delta variants, fell between March and December 2020. PBMCs, plated at a few million per well, were grown in the presence of 9.5 to 10 IU/ml IL-2 and approximately 10 ug/ml peptide pools. Losses at the gene ends were 1 base for V and 2 bases for J; bases not matched to a gene: 4. This CDR3 has 16 residues. Germline CDR1 reads LNHNV; CDR2 reads YYDKDF (reference sequence). Researchers used the Oncomine TCR Beta short-read assay to sequence DNA from cultured CD4+ T cells. MiXCR, applied by TCRdb to the PCR reads, yields one record per CDR3 protein. The sample yields about 18,000 distinct CDR3 sequences, roughly 60% seen once.

The sequencing input was CD4+ T cells from blood, cultured in vitro. The TCR sequence derives from a human donor who had recovered from COVID-19. The chain recombines TRBV15 with TRBJ1-5; TRBD1 matches 8 bases. This CDR3 is CATSRAQGAGNQPQHF. The CDR3 coding sequence is TGTGCCACCAGCAGAGCCCAGGGGGCAGGCAATCAGCCCCAGCATTTT. Using reference TRBV15 and TRBJ1-5 for the parts outside the CDR3, the full variable domain is DAMVIQNPRYQVTQFGKPVTLSCSQTLNHNVMYWYQQKSSQAPKLLFHYYDKDFNNEADTPDNFQSRRPNTSFCFLDIRSPGLGDTAMYLCATSRAQGAGNQPQHFGDGTRLSIL.